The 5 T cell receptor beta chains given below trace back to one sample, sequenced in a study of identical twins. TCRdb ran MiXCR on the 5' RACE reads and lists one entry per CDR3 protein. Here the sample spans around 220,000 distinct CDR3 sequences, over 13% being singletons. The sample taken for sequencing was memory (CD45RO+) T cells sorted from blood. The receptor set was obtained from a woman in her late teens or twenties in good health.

This CDR3 reads CASSVSYSRTTGELFF. CDR3 nucleotides: TGTGCCAGCAGCGTATCCTACTCTCGGACCACCGGGGAGCTGTTTTTT. V is TRBV9 and J is TRBJ2-2; D not certain. CDR3 length: 16 residues. The V and J ends lost 1 base and 4 bases respectively, with 14 bases between them. CDR1 is SGDLS, CDR2 YYNGEE, per germline.

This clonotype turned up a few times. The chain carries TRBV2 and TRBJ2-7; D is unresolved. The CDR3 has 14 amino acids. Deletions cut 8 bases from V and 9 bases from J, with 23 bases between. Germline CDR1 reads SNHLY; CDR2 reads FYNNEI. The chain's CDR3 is CASGTLGSRNPQYF. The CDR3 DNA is TGTGCCAGCGGAACTTTAGGGTCCCGAAATCCGCAGTACTTC.

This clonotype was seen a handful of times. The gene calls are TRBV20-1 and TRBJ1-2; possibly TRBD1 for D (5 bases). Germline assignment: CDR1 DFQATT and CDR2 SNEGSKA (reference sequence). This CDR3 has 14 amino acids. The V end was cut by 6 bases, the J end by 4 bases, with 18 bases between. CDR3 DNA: TGCAGTGCCCTGGTCGGGGGAATTAGCTATGGCTACACCTTC. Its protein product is CSALVGGISYGYTF.

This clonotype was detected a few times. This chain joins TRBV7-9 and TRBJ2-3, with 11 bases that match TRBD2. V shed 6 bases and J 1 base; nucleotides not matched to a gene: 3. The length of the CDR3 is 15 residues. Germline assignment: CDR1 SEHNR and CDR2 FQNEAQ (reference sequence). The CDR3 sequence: CASRKTSGGTDTQYF. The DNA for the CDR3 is TGTGCCAGCAGGAAGACTAGCGGGGGCACAGATACGCAGTATTTT. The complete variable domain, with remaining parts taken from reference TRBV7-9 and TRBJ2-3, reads DTGVSQNPRHKITKRGQNVTFRCDPISEHNRLYWYRQTLGQGPEFLTYFQNEAQLEKSRLLSDRFSAERPKGSFSTLEIQRTEQGDSAMYLCASRKTSGGTDTQYFGPGTRLTVL.

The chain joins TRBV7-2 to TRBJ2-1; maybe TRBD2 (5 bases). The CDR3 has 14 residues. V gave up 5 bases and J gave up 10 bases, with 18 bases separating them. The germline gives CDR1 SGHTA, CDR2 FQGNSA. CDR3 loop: CASSDVLPGGEQFF. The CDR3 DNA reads TGTGCCAGCAGCGACGTTCTCCCCGGAGGCGAGCAGTTCTTC.